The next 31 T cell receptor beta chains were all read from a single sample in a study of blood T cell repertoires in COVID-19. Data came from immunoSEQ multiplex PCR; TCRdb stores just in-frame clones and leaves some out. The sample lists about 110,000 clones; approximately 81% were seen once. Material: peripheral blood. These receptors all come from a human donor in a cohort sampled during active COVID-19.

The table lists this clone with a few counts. CDR3 bases: TGTGCCAGCAGTTCCCGCGGCGGGGGGGCCGGGAGTGAGCAGTTCTTC. Translated, it gives CASSSRGGGAGSEQFF. The chain couples TRBV27 to TRBJ2-1; TRBD2 aligns across 9 bases. The CDR3 is 16 amino acids. V trimming: 4 bases; J trimming: 9 bases; junction bases outside the gene matches: 13. Per the germline V gene, CDR1 is MNHEY and CDR2 is SMNVEV (reference sequence).

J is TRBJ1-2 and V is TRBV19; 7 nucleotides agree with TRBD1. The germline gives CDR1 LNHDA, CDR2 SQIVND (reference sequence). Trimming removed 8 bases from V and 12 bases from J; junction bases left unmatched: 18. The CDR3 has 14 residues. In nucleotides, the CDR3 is TGTGCCAGTGGGGTTACCGGGACAGTTATGGCTAACACCTTC. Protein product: CASGVTGTVMANTF.

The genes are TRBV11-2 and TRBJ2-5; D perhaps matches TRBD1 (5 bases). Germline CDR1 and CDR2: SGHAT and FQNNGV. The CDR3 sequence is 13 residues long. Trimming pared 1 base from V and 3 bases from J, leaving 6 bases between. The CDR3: CASSLVGEETQYF. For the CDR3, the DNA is TGTGCCAGCAGCTTAGTAGGGGAAGAGACCCAGTACTTC.

CDR3 sequence (DNA): TGTGCCATCAGCGACGGCCTAGCGGGGGAAAGAGATACGCAGTATTTT. This translates into CAISDGLAGERDTQYF. The rearrangement links TRBV10-3 to TRBJ2-3; 10 bases agree with TRBD2. This CDR3 has 16 amino acids. Trimming at V came to 6 bases and at J to 5 bases, leaving 11 bases not matched to a gene. Germline CDR1 reads ENHRY; CDR2 reads SYGVKD.

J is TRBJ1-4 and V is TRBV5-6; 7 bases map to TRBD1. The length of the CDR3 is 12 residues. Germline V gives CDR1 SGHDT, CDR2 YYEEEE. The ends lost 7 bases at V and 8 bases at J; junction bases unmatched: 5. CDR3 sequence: CASEGATEKLFF. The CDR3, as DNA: TGTGCCAGCGAGGGGGCGACCGAAAAACTGTTTTTT.

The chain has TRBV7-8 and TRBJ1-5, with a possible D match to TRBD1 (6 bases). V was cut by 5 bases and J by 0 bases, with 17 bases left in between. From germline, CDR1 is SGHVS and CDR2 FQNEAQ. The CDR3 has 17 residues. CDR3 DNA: TGTGCCAGCAGCCAACGGACAGCCCGAATTAGCAATCAGCCCCAGCATTTT. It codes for CASSQRTARISNQPQHF. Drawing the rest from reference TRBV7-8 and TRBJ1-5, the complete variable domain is GAGVSQSPRYKVAKRGQDVALRCDPISGHVSLFWYQQALGQGPEFLTYFQNEAQLDKSGLPSDRFFAERPEGSVSTLKIQRTQQEDSAVYLCASSQRTARISNQPQHFGDGTRLSIL.

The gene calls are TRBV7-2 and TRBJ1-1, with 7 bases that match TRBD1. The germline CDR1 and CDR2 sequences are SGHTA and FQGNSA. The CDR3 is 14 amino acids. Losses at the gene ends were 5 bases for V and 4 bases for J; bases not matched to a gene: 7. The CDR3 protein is CASSPGQTSTEAFF. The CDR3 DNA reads TGTGCCAGCAGCCCGGGACAGACGTCCACTGAAGCTTTCTTT.

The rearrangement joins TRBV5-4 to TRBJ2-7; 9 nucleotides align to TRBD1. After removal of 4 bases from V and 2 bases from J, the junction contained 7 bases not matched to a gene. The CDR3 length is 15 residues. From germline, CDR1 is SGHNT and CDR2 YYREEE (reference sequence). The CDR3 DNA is TGTGCCAGCAGCCCCCGGGACAGGGCAACCTACGAGCAGTACTTC. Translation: CASSPRDRATYEQYF. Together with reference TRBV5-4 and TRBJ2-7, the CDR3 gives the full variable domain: ETGVTQSPTHLIKTRGQQVTLRCSSQSGHNTVSWYQQALGQGPQFIFQYYREEENGRGNFPPRFSGLQFPNYSSELNVNALELDDSALYLCASSPRDRATYEQYFGPGTRLTVT.

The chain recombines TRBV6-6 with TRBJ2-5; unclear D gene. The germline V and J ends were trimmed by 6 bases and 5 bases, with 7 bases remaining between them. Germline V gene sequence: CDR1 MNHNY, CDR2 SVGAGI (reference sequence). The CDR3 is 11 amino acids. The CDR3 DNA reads TGTGCCAGCAGAACTTGGGAGACCCAGTACTTC. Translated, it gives CASRTWETQYF.

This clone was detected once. CDR3 coding DNA: TGTGCCAGCTCTCGGACTTTGAACACTGAAGCTTTCTTT. Translating it yields CASSRTLNTEAFF. The rearrangement joins TRBV6-5 to TRBJ1-1; no firm D call. In germline, CDR1 is MNHEY, CDR2 SVGAGI. V was trimmed by 8 bases and J by 0 bases, leaving 10 bases between them. This CDR3 has 13 residues.

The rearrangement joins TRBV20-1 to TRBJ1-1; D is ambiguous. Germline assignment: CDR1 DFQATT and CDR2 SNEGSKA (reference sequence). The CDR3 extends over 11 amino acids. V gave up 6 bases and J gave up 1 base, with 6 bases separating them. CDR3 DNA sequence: TGCAGTGCCGCAGGGAACACTGAAGCTTTCTTT. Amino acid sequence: CSAAGNTEAFF.

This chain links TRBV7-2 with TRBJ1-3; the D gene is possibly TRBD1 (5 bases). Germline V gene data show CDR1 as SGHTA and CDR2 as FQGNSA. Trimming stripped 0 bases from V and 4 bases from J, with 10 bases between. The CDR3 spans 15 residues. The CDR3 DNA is TGTGCCAGCAGCTTAGCAGGCAGGGTCGGAAACACCATATATTTT. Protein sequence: CASSLAGRVGNTIYF.

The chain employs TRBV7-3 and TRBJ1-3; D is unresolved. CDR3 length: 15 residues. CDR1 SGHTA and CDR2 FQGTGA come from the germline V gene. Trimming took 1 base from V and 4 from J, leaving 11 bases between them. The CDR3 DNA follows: TGTGCCAGCAGCTTAAATCCCGGAGGGGGAAACACCATATATTTT. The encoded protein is CASSLNPGGGNTIYF.

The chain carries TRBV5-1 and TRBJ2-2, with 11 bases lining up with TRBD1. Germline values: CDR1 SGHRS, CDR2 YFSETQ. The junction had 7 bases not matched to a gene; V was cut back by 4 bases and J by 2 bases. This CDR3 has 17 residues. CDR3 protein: CASSLRTGGGNTGELFF. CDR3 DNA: TGCGCCAGCAGCCTACGGACAGGGGGCGGTAACACCGGGGAGCTGTTTTTT.

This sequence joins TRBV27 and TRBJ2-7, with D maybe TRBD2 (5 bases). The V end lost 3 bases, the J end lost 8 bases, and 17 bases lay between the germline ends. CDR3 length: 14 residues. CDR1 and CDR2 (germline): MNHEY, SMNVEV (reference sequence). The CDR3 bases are TGTGCCAGCAGTTTCCTAGGTAGAGGGTTAAAGCAGTACTTC. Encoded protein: CASSFLGRGLKQYF.

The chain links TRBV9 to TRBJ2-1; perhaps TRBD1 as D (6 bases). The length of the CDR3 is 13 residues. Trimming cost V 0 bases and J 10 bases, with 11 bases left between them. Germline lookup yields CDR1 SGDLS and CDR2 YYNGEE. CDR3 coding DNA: TGTGCCAGCAGCGTAGACCCAGGGGTCGAGCAGTTCTTC. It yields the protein CASSVDPGVEQFF.

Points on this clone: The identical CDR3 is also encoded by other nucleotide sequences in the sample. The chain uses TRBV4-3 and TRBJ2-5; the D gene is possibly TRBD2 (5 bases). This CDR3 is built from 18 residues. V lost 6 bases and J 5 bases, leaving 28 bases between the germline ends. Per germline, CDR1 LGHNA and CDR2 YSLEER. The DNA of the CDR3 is TGCGCCAGCAGAATCGACAATCTCCATCGGGGATGTGGCGAGACCCAGTACTTC. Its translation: CASRIDNLHRGCGETQYF.

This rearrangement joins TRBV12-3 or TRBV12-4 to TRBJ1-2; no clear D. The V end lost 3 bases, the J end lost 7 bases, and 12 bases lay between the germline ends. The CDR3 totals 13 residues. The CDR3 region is CASSLNERVGYTF. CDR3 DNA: TGTGCCAGCAGTTTGAATGAGCGAGTTGGCTACACCTTC.

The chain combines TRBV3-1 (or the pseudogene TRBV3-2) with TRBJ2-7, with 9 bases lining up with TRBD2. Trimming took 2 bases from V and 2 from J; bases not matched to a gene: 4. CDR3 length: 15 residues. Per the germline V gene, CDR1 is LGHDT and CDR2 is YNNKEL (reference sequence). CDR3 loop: CASSQPGLAAYEQYF. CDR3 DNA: TGTGCCAGCAGCCAACCGGGACTAGCAGCCTACGAGCAGTACTTC.

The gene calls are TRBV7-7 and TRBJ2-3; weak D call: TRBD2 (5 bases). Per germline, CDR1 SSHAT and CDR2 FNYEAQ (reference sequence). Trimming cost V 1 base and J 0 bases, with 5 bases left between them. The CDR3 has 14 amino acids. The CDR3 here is CASSLGTSTDTQYF. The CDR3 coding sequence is TGTGCCAGCAGCTTAGGGACTAGCACAGATACGCAGTATTTT.

Written as DNA, the CDR3 is TGTGCCAGTAGCCCGACAGGGGGCTCTGGGGCCAACGTCCTGACTTTC. Translating it yields CASSPTGGSGANVLTF. The J gene is TRBJ2-6, the V gene TRBV19, with 9 bases fitting TRBD1. The germline V gene encodes CDR1 LNHDA and CDR2 SQIVND (reference sequence). This CDR3 region has 16 residues. Losses at the gene ends were 6 bases for V and 0 bases for J; bases not matched to a gene: 3.

The CDR3 here is CASSTLAGAYEQYF. CDR3 coding DNA: TGTGCCAGCAGCACCCTAGCGGGGGCCTACGAGCAGTACTTC. The rearrangement uses TRBV5-6 and TRBJ2-7, with 10 bases fitting TRBD2. The CDR3 sequence is 14 residues long. Germline CDR1 and CDR2: SGHDT and YYEEEE. The V segment lost 4 bases and the J segment 2 bases; nucleotides outside the gene matches: 3.

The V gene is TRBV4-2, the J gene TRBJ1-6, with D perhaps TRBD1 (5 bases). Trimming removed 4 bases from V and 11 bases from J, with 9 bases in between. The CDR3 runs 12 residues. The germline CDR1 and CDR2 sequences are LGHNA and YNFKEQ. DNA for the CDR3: TGTGCCAGCAGCCGAGGGGAGGCACCCCTCCACTTT. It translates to CASSRGEAPLHF.

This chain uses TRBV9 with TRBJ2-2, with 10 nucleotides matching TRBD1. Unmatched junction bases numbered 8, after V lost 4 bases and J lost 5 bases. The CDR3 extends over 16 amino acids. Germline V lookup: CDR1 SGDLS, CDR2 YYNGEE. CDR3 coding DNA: TGTGCCAGCAGCCCCCGACAGGGGGCATGGACCGGGGAGCTGTTTTTT. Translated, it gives CASSPRQGAWTGELFF.

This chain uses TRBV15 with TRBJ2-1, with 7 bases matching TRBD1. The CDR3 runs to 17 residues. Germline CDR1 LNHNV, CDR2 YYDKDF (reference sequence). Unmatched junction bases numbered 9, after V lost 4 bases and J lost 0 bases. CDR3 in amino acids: CATSKNPRQGSYNEQFF. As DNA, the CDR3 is TGTGCCACCAGCAAAAACCCGAGACAGGGCTCCTACAATGAGCAGTTCTTC.

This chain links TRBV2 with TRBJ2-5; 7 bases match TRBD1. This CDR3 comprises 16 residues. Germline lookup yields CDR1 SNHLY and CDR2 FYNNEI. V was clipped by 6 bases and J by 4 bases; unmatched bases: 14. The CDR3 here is CASSLIGAGGSETQYF. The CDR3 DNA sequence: TGTGCCAGCAGCTTGATAGGAGCAGGGGGATCAGAGACCCAGTACTTC.

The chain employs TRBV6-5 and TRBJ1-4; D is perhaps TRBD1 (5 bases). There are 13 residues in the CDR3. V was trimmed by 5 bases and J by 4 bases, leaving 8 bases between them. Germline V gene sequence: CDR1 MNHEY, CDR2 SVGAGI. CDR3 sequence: CASSTGLNEKLFF. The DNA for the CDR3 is TGTGCCAGCAGTACGGGACTTAATGAAAAACTGTTTTTT.

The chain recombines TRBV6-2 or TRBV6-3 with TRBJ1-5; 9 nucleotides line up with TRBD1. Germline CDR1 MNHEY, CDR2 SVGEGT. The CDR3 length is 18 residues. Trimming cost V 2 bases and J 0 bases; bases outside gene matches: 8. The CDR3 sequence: CASSYGQGTFFSNQPQHF. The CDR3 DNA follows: TGTGCCAGCAGTTACGGACAGGGGACCTTCTTTAGCAATCAGCCCCAGCATTTT.

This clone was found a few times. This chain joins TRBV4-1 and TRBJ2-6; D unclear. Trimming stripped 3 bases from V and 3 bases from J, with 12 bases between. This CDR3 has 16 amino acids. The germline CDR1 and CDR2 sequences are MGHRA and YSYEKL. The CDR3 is CASSQAPSRGANVLTF. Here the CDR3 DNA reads TGCGCCAGCAGCCAGGCCCCTTCACGTGGGGCCAACGTCCTGACTTTC.

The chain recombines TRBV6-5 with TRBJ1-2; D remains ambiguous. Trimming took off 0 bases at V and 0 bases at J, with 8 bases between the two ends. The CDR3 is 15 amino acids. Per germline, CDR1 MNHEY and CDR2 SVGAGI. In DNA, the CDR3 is TGTGCCAGCAGTTACTCGATCGGTCCTAACTATGGCTACACCTTC. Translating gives CASSYSIGPNYGYTF.

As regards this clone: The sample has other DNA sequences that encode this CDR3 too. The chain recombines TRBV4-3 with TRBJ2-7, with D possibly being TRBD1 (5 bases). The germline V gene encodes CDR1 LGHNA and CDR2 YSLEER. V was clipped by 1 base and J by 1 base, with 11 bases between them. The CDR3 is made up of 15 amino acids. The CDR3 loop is CASSQVAAGSYEQYF. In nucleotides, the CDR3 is TGCGCCAGCAGCCAAGTGGCAGCAGGGTCCTACGAGCAGTACTTC.